This TCR beta chain was captured by sequencing in a study of T cells in Graves' hyperthyroidism and ophthalmopathy. The TCR beta CDR3 regions underwent amplification using RNA transcripts as the source. The HTBI primer set drove a first-round RT-PCR of the TCR CDR3. TCRdb ran MiXCR on the multiplex PCR reads and lists one entry per CDR3 protein. This sample carries about 590,000 distinct CDR3 sequences, around a sixth of them seen once, and the ten largest clones take 6.5% to 8%. This clonotype has ten or more counts. The V end lost 3 bases, the J end lost 3 bases, and 10 bases lay between the germline ends. Per the germline V gene, CDR1 is SGHRS and CDR2 is YFSETQ. This CDR3 region has 14 residues. Absence of ophthalmopathy progression within 18 months defined stable Graves' hyperthyroidism. Fresh peripheral blood, more than 9 ml, yielded the PBMCs.

The chain couples TRBV5-1 to TRBJ2-1; D ambiguous. This clonotype was obtained from a woman younger than 45 with Graves' hyperthyroidism. Sequencing input: blood. The DNA of the CDR3 is TGCGCCAGCAGCTCCCTTTCCGGCTACAATGAGCAGTTCTTC. Translated: CASSSLSGYNEQFF.